The next 8 T cell receptor beta chains were all read from a single sample in a study of T cell responses to AZD1222 COVID-19 vaccine. Generated by immunoSEQ multiplex PCR, the TCRdb table keeps only in-frame clones and is missing some. The sample contains 120,000 to 150,000 clones, around 91% of which appear only once. The sequenced sample was peripheral blood, obtained on day 0 of AZD1222 vaccination. Receptor source: an adult in good health.

V and J are TRBV7-3 and TRBJ2-1; TRBD2 matches 7 bases. The CDR3 covers 16 residues. Germline values: CDR1 SGHTA, CDR2 FQGTGA. Trimming at V came to 8 bases and at J to 7 bases, leaving 17 bases not matched to a gene. For the CDR3, the DNA is TGTGCCAGCGGGCCCGGGTTCGGCGGGGGTCTAAATGAGCAGTTCTTC. This sequence encodes CASGPGFGGGLNEQFF.

The rearrangement links TRBV13 to TRBJ2-1; 10 nucleotides match TRBD2. Germline lookup yields CDR1 PRHDT and CDR2 FYEKMQ (reference sequence). The CDR3 contains 16 residues. The ends lost 5 bases at V and 4 bases at J; junction bases unmatched: 8. CDR3 residues: CASSTRTSGPYNEQFF. CDR3 DNA: TGTGCCAGCAGCACACGGACTAGCGGCCCTTACAATGAGCAGTTCTTC.

This chain uses TRBV6-5 with TRBJ1-4, with 9 bases fitting TRBD1. Trimming removed 6 bases from V and 4 bases from J; junction bases left unmatched: 0. Germline lookup yields CDR1 MNHEY and CDR2 SVGAGI. This CDR3 region has 13 residues. Here the CDR3 reads CASRDRGNEKLFF. CDR3 DNA: TGTGCCAGCAGGGACAGGGGTAATGAAAAACTGTTTTTT.

The genes are TRBV12-3 or TRBV12-4 and TRBJ1-5; D might be TRBD1 (5 bases). Trimming took off 1 base at V and 5 bases at J, with 6 bases between the two ends. The CDR3 loop spans 13 amino acids. The CDR3 sequence is CASSLVRDQPQHF. The CDR3 nucleotides read TGTGCCAGCAGTTTAGTCAGGGATCAGCCCCAGCATTTT.

The chain links TRBV9 to TRBJ2-3; D call uncertain. Germline V gives CDR1 SGDLS, CDR2 YYNGEE. The CDR3 spans 15 residues. V lost 0 bases, J lost 0 bases, and 8 bases lay in between. The CDR3 region has the DNA TGTGCCAGCAGCGTAGCCAGCGCGAGCACAGATACGCAGTATTTT. Its protein is CASSVASASTDTQYF.

This rearrangement joins TRBV6-2 or TRBV6-3 to TRBJ1-5, with D possibly being TRBD1 (5 bases). This CDR3 is built from 15 residues. Germline lookup yields CDR1 MNHEY and CDR2 SVGEGT. The V gene lost 6 bases and the J gene lost 2 bases, with 14 bases spanning the gap. CDR3 in DNA: TGTGCCAGCAGCCGGGACCTTGCGGGCAATCAGCCCCAGCATTTT. It yields the protein CASSRDLAGNQPQHF.

V gene TRBV6-9 combines with J gene TRBJ1-1, with D perhaps matching TRBD1 (5 bases). V shed 8 bases and J shed 0 bases, with 10 bases lying between them. Germline CDR1 MNHGY, CDR2 SVAAGI. The CDR3 covers 13 residues. In nucleotides, the CDR3 is TGTGCCAGCGGGGGAGGACTGAACACTGAAGCTTTCTTT. This gives the protein CASGGGLNTEAFF.

This CDR3 is CASSSTSGSNEQFF. The CDR3 DNA follows: TGTGCCAGCAGCAGCACTAGCGGGTCCAATGAGCAGTTCTTC. The genes are TRBV6-5 and TRBJ2-1; TRBD2 agrees at 9 bases. The CDR3 consists of 14 residues. Trimming took 6 bases from V and 6 from J; bases not matched to a gene: 6. CDR1 is MNHEY, CDR2 SVGAGI, per germline.